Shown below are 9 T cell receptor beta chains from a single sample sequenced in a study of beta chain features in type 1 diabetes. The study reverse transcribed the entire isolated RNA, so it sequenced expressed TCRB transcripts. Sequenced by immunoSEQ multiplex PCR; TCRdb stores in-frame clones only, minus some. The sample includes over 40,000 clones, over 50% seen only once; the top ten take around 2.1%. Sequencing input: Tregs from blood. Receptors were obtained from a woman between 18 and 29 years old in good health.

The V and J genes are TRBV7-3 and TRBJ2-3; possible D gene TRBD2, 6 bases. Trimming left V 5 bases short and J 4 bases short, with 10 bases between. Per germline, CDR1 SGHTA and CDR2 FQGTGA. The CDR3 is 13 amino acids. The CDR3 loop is CASSPGGSDTQYF. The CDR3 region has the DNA TGTGCCAGCAGCCCAGGAGGGTCAGATACGCAGTATTTT.

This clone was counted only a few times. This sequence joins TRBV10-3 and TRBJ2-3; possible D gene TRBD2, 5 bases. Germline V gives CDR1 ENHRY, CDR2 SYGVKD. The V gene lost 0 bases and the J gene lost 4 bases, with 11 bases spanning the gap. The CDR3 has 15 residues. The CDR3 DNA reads TGTGCCATCAGTGAGTCGGGGAGTCGATCAGATACGCAGTATTTT. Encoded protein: CAISESGSRSDTQYF.

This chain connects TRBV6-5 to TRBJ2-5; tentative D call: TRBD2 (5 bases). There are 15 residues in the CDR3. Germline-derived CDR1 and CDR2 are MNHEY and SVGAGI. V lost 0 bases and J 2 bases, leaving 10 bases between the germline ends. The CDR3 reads CASSYSEATQETQYF. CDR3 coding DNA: TGTGCCAGCAGTTACTCGGAGGCTACTCAAGAGACCCAGTACTTC.

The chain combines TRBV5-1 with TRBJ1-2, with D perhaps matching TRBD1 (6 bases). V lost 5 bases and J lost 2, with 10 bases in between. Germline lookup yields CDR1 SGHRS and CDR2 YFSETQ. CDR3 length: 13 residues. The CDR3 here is CASRDTGNYGYTF. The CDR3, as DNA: TGCGCCAGCAGAGACACAGGGAACTATGGCTACACCTTC.

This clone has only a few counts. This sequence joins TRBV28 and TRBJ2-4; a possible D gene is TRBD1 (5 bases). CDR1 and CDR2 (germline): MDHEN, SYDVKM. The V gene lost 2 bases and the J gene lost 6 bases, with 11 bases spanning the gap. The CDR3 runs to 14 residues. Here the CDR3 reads CASSLAGFGNIQYF. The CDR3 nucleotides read TGTGCCAGCAGTTTAGCAGGGTTTGGAAACATTCAGTACTTC.

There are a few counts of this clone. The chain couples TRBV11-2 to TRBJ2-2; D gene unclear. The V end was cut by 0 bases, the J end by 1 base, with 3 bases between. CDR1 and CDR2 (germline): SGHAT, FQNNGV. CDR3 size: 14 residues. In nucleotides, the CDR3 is TGTGCCAGCAGCTTAGACTGGAACACCGGGGAGCTGTTTTTT. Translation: CASSLDWNTGELFF.

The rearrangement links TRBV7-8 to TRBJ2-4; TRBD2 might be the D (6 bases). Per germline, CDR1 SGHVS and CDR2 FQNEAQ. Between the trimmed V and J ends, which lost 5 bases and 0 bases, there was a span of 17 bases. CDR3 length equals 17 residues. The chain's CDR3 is CASSLLGGSGAKNIQYF. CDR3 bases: TGTGCCAGCAGCCTCCTTGGAGGTAGCGGAGCCAAAAACATTCAGTACTTC.

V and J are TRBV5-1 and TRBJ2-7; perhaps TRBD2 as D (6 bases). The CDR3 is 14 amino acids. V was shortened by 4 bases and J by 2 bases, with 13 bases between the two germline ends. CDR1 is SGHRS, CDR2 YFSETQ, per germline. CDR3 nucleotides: TGCGCCAGCAGCCCGGGACTCGACCCCTACGAGCAGTACTTC. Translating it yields CASSPGLDPYEQYF.

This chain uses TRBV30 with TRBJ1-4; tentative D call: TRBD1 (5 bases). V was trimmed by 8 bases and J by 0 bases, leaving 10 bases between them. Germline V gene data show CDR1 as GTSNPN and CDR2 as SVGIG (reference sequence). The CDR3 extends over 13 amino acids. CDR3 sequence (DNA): TGTGCCGGGGGGGTTTCAACTAATGAAAAACTGTTTTTT. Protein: CAGGVSTNEKLFF.